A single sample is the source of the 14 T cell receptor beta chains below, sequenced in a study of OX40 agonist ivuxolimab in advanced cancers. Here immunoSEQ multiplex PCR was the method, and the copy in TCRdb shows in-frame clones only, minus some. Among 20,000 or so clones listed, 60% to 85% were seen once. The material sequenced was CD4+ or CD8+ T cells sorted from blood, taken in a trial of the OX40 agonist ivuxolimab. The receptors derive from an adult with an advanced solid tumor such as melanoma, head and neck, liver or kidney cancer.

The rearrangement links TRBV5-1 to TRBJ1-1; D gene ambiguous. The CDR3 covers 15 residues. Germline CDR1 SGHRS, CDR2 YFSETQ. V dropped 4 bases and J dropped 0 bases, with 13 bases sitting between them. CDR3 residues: CASSPILGVNTEAFF. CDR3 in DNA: TGCGCCAGCAGCCCCATCTTAGGTGTGAACACTGAAGCTTTCTTT.

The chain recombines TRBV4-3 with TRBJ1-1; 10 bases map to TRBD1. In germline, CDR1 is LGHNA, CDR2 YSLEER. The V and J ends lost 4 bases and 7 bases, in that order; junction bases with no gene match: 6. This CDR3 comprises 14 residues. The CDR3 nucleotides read TGCGCCAGCAGCCCCGGGACAGGGGTTATTGAAGCTTTCTTT. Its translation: CASSPGTGVIEAFF.

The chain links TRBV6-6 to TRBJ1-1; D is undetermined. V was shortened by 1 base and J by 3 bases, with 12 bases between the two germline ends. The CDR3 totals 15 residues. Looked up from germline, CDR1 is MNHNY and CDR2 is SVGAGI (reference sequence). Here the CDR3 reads CASSYFEPPDTEAFF. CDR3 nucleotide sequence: TGTGCCAGCAGTTACTTCGAACCCCCCGACACTGAAGCTTTCTTT.

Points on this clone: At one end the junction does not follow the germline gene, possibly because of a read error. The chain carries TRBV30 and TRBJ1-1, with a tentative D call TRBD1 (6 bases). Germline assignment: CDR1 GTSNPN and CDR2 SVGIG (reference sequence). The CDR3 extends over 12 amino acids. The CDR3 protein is CAWSPGGGLSYF. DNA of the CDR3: TGTGCCTGGAGTCCCGGGGGCGGACTATCATATTTT. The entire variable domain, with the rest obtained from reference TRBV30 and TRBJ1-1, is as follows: SQTIHQWPATLVQPVGSPLSLECTVEGTSNPNLYWYRQAAGRGLQLLFYSVGIGQISSEVPQNLSASRPQDRQFILSSKKLLLSDSGFYLCAWSPGGGLSYFGQGTRLTVV.

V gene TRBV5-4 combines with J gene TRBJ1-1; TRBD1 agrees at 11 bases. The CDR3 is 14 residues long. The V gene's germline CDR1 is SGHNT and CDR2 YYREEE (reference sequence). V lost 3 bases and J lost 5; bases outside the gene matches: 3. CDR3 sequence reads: CASSYGQGATEAFF. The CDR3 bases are TGTGCCAGCAGCTACGGACAGGGGGCAACTGAAGCTTTCTTT.

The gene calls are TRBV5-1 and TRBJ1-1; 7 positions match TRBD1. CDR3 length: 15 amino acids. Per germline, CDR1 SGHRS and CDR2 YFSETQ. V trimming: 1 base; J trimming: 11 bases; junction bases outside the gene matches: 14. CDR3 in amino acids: CASSLKEGQEVAAFF. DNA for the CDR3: TGCGCCAGCAGCTTGAAAGAAGGACAGGAGGTCGCGGCTTTCTTT.

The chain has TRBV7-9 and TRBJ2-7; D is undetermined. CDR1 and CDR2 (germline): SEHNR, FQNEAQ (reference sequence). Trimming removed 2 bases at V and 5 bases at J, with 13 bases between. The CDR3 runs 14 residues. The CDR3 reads CASSLRVPSHEQYF. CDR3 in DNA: TGTGCCAGCAGCTTAAGGGTGCCTTCCCACGAGCAGTACTTC.

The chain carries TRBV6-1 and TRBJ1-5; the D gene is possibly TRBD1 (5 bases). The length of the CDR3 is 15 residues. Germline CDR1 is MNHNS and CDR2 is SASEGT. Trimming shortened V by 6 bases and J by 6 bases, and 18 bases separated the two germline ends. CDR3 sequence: CASSSSGRVGQPQHF. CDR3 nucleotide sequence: TGTGCCAGCAGCTCTTCAGGGAGAGTGGGTCAGCCCCAGCATTTT.

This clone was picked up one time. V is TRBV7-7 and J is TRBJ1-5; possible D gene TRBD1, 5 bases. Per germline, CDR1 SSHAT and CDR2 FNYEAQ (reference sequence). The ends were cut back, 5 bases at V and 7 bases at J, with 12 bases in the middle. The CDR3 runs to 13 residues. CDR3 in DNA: TGTGCCAGCAGCATCTCAGGGAGGCAGCCCCAGCATTTT. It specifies CASSISGRQPQHF.

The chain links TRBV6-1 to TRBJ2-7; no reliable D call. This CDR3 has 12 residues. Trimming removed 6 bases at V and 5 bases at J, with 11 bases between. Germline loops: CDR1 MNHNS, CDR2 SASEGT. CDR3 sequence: CASSRSPHEQYF. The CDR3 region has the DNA TGTGCCAGCAGCCGTAGTCCGCACGAGCAGTACTTC.

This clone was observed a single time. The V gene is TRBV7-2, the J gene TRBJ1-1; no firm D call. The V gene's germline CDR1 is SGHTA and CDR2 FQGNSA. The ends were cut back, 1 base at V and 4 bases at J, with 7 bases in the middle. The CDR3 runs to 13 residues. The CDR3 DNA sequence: TGTGCCAGCAGCTTAGAACCCGCCACTGAAGCTTTCTTT. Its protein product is CASSLEPATEAFF.

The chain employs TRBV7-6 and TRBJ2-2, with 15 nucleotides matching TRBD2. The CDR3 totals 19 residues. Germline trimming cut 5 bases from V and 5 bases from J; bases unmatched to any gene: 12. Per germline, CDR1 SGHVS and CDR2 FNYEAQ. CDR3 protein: CASSEIPGLAGGLTGELFF. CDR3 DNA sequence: TGTGCCAGCAGCGAGATTCCGGGACTAGCGGGGGGACTAACCGGGGAGCTGTTTTTT.

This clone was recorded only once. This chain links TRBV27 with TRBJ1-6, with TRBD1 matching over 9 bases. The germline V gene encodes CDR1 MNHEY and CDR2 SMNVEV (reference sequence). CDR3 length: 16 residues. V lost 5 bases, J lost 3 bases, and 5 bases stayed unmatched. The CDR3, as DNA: TGTGCCAGCAGTCTCAGACAGGGGGGCTATAATTCACCCCTCCACTTT. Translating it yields CASSLRQGGYNSPLHF.

CDR3 in amino acids: CASSFTGLGFDTEAFF. Here the CDR3 DNA reads TGTGCCAGCAGTTTCACGGGCCTCGGCTTTGACACTGAAGCTTTCTTT. The rearrangement uses TRBV27 and TRBJ1-1; D is unresolved. With 3 bases removed from V and 3 bases from J, the gap between germline ends came to 17 bases. This CDR3 has 16 residues. The V gene's germline CDR1 is MNHEY and CDR2 SMNVEV (reference sequence).